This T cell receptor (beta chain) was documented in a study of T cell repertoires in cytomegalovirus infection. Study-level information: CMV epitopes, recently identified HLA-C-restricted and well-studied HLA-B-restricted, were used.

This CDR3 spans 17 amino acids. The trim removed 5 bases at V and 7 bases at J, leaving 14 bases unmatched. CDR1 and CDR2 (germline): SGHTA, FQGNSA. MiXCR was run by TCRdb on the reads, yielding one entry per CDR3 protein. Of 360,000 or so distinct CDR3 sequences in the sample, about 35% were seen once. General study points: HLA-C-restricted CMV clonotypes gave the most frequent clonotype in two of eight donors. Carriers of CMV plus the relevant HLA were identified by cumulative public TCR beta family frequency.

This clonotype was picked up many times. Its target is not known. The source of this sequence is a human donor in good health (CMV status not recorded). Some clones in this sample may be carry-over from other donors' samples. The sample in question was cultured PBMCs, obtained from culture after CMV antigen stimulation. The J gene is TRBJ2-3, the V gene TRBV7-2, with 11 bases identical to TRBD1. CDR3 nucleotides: TGTGCCAGCAGCATAGGACAGGGGGCGTTGCGGGAGTATACGCAGTATTTT. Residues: CASSIGQGALREYTQYF.